This T cell receptor (beta chain) was recorded in a study of T cell responses to AZD1222 COVID-19 vaccine. Points from the study as a whole: CD4 TCRs associated with vaccination spanned spike, dominating at 160-218 and 743-854.

Clones were sequenced by immunoSEQ multiplex PCR, and TCRdb holds only the in-frame ones, with some missing. The sample includes over 100,000 clones, more than 75% of them seen just once. As to this clone: What it binds is unknown.

The CDR3 has 14 amino acids. Germline CDR1 is SGHDN and CDR2 is FVKESK. Between the trimmed V and J ends, which lost 2 bases and 4 bases, there was a span of 11 bases. This clonotype originated in an adult in good health. The sample consisted of peripheral blood, taken on day 0 of AZD1222 vaccination. The chain is built from TRBV14 and TRBJ1-2, with a tentative D call TRBD1 (5 bases). The CDR3 loop is CASSQRDGTYGYTF. The CDR3 nucleotides read TGTGCCAGCAGCCAACGGGACGGAACCTATGGCTACACCTTC.